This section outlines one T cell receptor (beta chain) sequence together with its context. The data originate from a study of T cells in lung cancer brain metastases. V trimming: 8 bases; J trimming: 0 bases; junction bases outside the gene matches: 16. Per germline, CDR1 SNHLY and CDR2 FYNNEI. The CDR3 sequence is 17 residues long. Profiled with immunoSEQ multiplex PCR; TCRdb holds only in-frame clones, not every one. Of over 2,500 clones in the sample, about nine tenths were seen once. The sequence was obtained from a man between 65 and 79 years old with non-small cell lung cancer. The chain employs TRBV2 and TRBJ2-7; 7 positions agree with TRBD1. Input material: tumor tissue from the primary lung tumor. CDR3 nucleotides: TGTGCCAGCCGAGCAACGCTAGGACAGGCTATCTCCTACGAGCAGTACTTC. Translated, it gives CASRATLGQAISYEQYF. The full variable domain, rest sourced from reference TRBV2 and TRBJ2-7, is EPEVTQTPSHQVTQMGQEVILRCVPISNHLYFYWYRQILGQKVEFLVSFYNNEISEKSEIFDDQFSVERPDGSNFTLKIRSTKLEDSAMYFCASRATLGQAISYEQYFGPGTRLTVT.